A selection of T cell receptor beta chains follows, all from one sample in a study of T cells in Graves' hyperthyroidism and ophthalmopathy. TCRdb analysed the multiplex PCR reads with MiXCR anew, one entry per CDR3 protein. The table has about 720,000 distinct CDR3 sequences, roughly 15% seen once. The material sequenced was blood. The receptors were sampled from a young man with Graves' hyperthyroidism. Both conserved end residues are part of each CDR3. D genes are given only for firm matches. Some rows have no size entry. The others give once, few or many, or a class for an expanded clone.

D,size,V,J,CDR3,DNA
-,few,TRBV6-2/TRBV6-3,TRBJ1-2,CASSFHAIDNYYTF,TGTGCCAGCAGTTTCCACGCTATCGACAATTACTACACCTTC
-,many,TRBV20-1,TRBJ1-1,CSARAWHTEAFF,TGCAGTGCTAGAGCTTGGCACACTGAAGCTTTCTTT
-,many,TRBV5-1,TRBJ2-7,CANRAIQRSYEQYF,TGCGCCAACCGGGCCATCCAGCGCTCCTACGAGCAGTACTTC
TRBD2,few,TRBV6-1,TRBJ2-1,CASRDRSGRATEQFF,TGTGCCAGCAGGGATCGTAGCGGGAGGGCAACTGAGCAGTTCTTC
-,many,TRBV7-9,TRBJ2-1,CASIGGNEQFF,TGTGCCAGCATCGGGGGTAATGAGCAGTTCTTC
-,few,TRBV7-9,TRBJ1-2,CASEWNYGYTF,TGTGCCAGCGAGTGGAATTATGGCTACACCTTC
-,many,TRBV20-1,TRBJ2-7,CSAKRDYYEQYF,TGCAGTGCTAAACGGGATTACTACGAGCAGTACTTC
-,many,TRBV5-8,TRBJ2-5,CASSLGALTGSETQYF,TGTGCCAGCAGCTTGGGGGCCCTAACAGGGTCCGAGACCCAGTACTTC
TRBD1,few,TRBV2,TRBJ1-5,CASSLGQGERVNQPQHF,TGTGCCAGCAGCCTGGGACAGGGTGAGAGGGTTAATCAGCCCCAGCATTTT
-,-,TRBV7-3,TRBJ2-1,CASSLTQSYNEQFF,TGTGCCAGCAGCTTGACCCAGTCCTACAATGAGCAGTTCTTC
TRBD2,few,TRBV6-2/TRBV6-3,TRBJ2-1,CASSPWTSSRYNEQFF,TGTGCCAGCAGTCCATGGACTAGCAGCCGCTACAATGAGCAGTTCTTC
-,-,TRBV20-1,TRBJ1-1,CSANPFDRSGEAFF,TGCAGTGCTAACCCCTTCGACAGGTCCGGGGAAGCTTTCTTT
-,-,TRBV19,TRBJ1-1,CASSIGSGGEAFF,TGTGCCAGTAGTATAGGGTCCGGGGGGGAAGCTTTCTTT
TRBD1,-,TRBV4-1,TRBJ2-7,CASSQEDGTVSYEQYF,TGCGCCAGCAGCCAAGAAGACGGGACAGTCTCCTACGAGCAGTACTTC
-,-,TRBV7-8,TRBJ2-3,CASSLWTSEDSTDTQYF,TGTGCCAGCAGCTTATGGACCAGCGAGGACAGCACAGATACGCAGTATTTT
-,-,TRBV19,TRBJ2-2,CASSIDPGAMTGELFF,TGTGCCAGTAGTATCGACCCGGGAGCTATGACCGGGGAGCTGTTTTTT
TRBD2,many,TRBV20-1,TRBJ2-1,CSARLPGLAGYNEQFF,TGCAGTGCTAGATTACCGGGACTAGCGGGATACAATGAGCAGTTCTTC
TRBD2,many,TRBV28,TRBJ2-7,CASSQLAGAYEQYF,TGTGCCAGCAGTCAACTAGCGGGAGCCTACGAGCAGTACTTC
TRBD1,-,TRBV19,TRBJ2-2,CASSIGTGRTGELFF,TGTGCCAGTAGTATCGGGACAGGGAGGACCGGGGAGCTGTTTTTT
-,few,TRBV6-2/TRBV6-3,TRBJ2-1,CASSYGTLYNEQFF,TGTGCCAGCAGTTACGGGACTCTCTACAATGAGCAGTTCTTC
TRBD1,-,TRBV28,TRBJ1-2,CASAGTGGTYGYTF,TGTGCCAGCGCCGGGACAGGGGGCACATATGGCTACACCTTC
TRBD2,many,TRBV20-1,TRBJ2-1,CSAPGLGEGEQFF,TGCAGTGCTCCGGGACTAGGGGAGGGTGAGCAGTTCTTC
TRBD1,many,TRBV6-2/TRBV6-3,TRBJ2-7,CASSPRRDRDYEQYF,TGTGCCAGCAGCCCCCGTCGGGACAGGGACTACGAGCAGTACTTC
-,many,TRBV28,TRBJ2-7,CASSLSATAEQYF,TGTGCCAGCAGTTTATCGGCGACAGCCGAGCAGTACTTC
TRBD2,-,TRBV5-1,TRBJ2-3,CASSSIAGGSTDTQYF,TGCGCCAGCAGCTCAATAGCGGGAGGAAGCACAGATACGCAGTATTTT
-,many,TRBV28,TRBJ1-1,CASSSLGGGTEAFF,TGTGCCAGCAGTTCTCTAGGGGGGGGCACTGAAGCTTTCTTT
TRBD2,many,TRBV28,TRBJ2-4,CASSTWTSGRANIQYF,TGTGCCAGCAGTACCTGGACTAGCGGGAGGGCGAACATTCAGTACTTC
-,many,TRBV6-2/TRBV6-3,TRBJ2-7,CASSSHPGGEQYF,TGTGCCAGCAGTTCACATCCCGGTGGCGAGCAGTACTTC
TRBD1,-,TRBV5-5,TRBJ1-1,CASSLRDRGFTEAFF,TGTGCCAGCAGCCTCCGGGACAGGGGATTCACTGAAGCTTTCTTT
-,many,TRBV20-1,TRBJ1-1,CSARDSGGLNTEAFF,TGCAGTGCTAGAGACTCCGGGGGCCTGAACACTGAAGCTTTCTTT
TRBD1,-,TRBV29-1,TRBJ1-1,CSVTDRGGLYTEAFF,TGCAGCGTTACGGACAGGGGGGGTTTATACACTGAAGCTTTCTTT
-,few,TRBV10-3,TRBJ1-2,CAISDPSRIGAGDGYTF,TGTGCCATCAGTGACCCCAGTCGTATTGGGGCGGGTGATGGCTACACCTTC
TRBD1,many,TRBV2,TRBJ1-5,CASSSGGRGSQPQHF,TGTGCCAGCAGTTCAGGGGGCAGAGGTAGTCAGCCCCAGCATTTT
-,few,TRBV7-3,TRBJ2-2,CASSLTGGGSNAGELFF,TGTGCCAGCAGCTTAACTGGGGGCGGAAGTAACGCCGGGGAGCTGTTTTTT
TRBD2,-,TRBV12-3/TRBV12-4,TRBJ2-2,CASSTSSGRAAGELFF,TGTGCCAGCAGTACCTCTAGCGGGAGGGCCGCCGGGGAGCTGTTTTTT
TRBD2,few,TRBV20-1,TRBJ2-1,CSAGTTHNEQFF,TGCAGTGCTGGGACTACCCACAATGAGCAGTTCTTC
-,few,TRBV6-2/TRBV6-3,TRBJ1-2,CASSYIGYGYTF,TGTGCCAGCAGTTATATTGGCTATGGCTACACCTTC
TRBD2,-,TRBV24-1,TRBJ2-1,CATSDSSRAGGPNNEQFF,TGTGCCACCAGTGACTCCTCCCGAGCGGGAGGGCCGAACAATGAGCAGTTCTTC
-,many,TRBV20-1,TRBJ1-1,CSALGQPGSTEAFF,TGCAGTGCGCTCGGACAGCCAGGTAGCACTGAAGCTTTCTTT
-,few,TRBV12-3/TRBV12-4,TRBJ2-3,CASTPDEEDTQYF,TGTGCCAGCACCCCGGACGAAGAAGATACGCAGTATTTT
TRBD1,-,TRBV19,TRBJ1-5,CASSSGQGGYYSNQPQHF,TGTGCCAGTAGTTCGGGACAGGGGGGGTATTATAGCAATCAGCCCCAGCATTTT
TRBD2,many,TRBV7-6,TRBJ2-7,CASSLGTSGRALPSYEQYF,TGTGCCAGCAGCCTTGGGACTAGCGGGAGGGCCCTCCCCTCCTACGAGCAGTACTTC
-,-,TRBV27,TRBJ2-2,CASSLLKSGELFF,TGTGCCAGCAGCCTGTTAAAATCCGGGGAGCTGTTTTTT
TRBD1,many,TRBV7-8,TRBJ2-3,CASSHDRGRDATQYF,TGTGCCAGCAGCCATGACAGGGGGCGGGATGCTACGCAGTATTTT
TRBD2,-,TRBV29-1,TRBJ2-1,CSVESAGGPGEQFF,TGCAGCGTTGAGAGCGCGGGAGGGCCAGGGGAGCAGTTCTTC
-,-,TRBV6-1,TRBJ2-2,CASQGGKGTGELFF,TGTGCCAGCCAGGGCGGGAAGGGGACCGGGGAGCTGTTTTTT
-,-,TRBV19,TRBJ1-2,CASTHPDSWNYGYTF,TGTGCCAGTACCCATCCGGACAGTTGGAACTATGGCTACACCTTC
TRBD1,few,TRBV6-1,TRBJ1-5,CASSELDRGNQPQHF,TGTGCCAGCAGTGAATTGGACAGGGGGAATCAGCCCCAGCATTTT